One sample yielded the 29 T cell receptor beta chains listed below, sequenced in a study of read filtering for tumor transcriptome and immune sequencing. Molecular barcoded adaptors covering alpha/delta and beta/gamma chains were used on 400 to 450 ng RNA. From the reads, TCRdb called clonotypes with MiXCR, one entry per CDR3 protein. Here the sample spans tens of thousands of distinct CDR3 sequences, nearly 20% being singletons. The sequenced sample consisted of a population of CD138-negative cells sorted from bone marrow. The source of these receptors is a donor over 35 with multiple myeloma.

With respect to this clonotype: A clone one base away is much larger, so this may be a read error. The chain is built from TRBV7-6 and TRBJ2-2, with 8 bases matching TRBD2. The germline CDR1 and CDR2 sequences are SGHVS and FNYEAQ. The length of the CDR3 is 15 residues. The chain's CDR3 is CASSLRTSKSGVLFF. In nucleotides, the CDR3 is TGTGCCAGCAGCCTAAGGACTAGCAAATCCGGGGTGCTGTTTTTT.

This clonotype was picked up many times. The chain employs TRBV20-1 and TRBJ2-3; TRBD2 agrees at 8 bases. Per germline, CDR1 DFQATT and CDR2 SNEGSKA (reference sequence). With V trimmed by 3 bases and J by 0 bases, 5 bases remained unmatched. The CDR3 runs to 15 residues. Here the CDR3 reads CSASLAGPSTDTQYF. The CDR3 DNA sequence: TGCAGTGCTAGTTTAGCGGGGCCGAGCACAGATACGCAGTATTTT.

This chain joins TRBV13 and TRBJ2-7; 11 nucleotides line up with TRBD2. This CDR3 has 13 amino acids. The V segment lost 5 bases and the J segment 6 bases; nucleotides outside the gene matches: 3. The germline V gene encodes CDR1 PRHDT and CDR2 FYEKMQ (reference sequence). The CDR3 protein is CASSLGLAAEQYF. The CDR3 DNA reads TGTGCCAGCAGCCTGGGACTAGCGGCCGAGCAGTACTTC.

This clonotype appeared many times. The V and J genes are TRBV15 and TRBJ1-5; D is unresolved. V was cut by 2 bases and J by 3 bases, with 2 bases left in between. The CDR3 covers 12 residues. Germline loops: CDR1 LNHNV, CDR2 YYDKDF (reference sequence). CDR3 nucleotides: TGTGCCACCAGCAGACCCAATCAGCCCCAGCATTTT. Protein product: CATSRPNQPQHF.

The sample holds many counts of this clonotype. The chain uses TRBV20-1 and TRBJ2-7; the D gene is possibly TRBD1 (6 bases). The CDR3 is 15 amino acids. V was cut by 1 base and J by 5 bases, with 18 bases left in between. CDR1 is DFQATT and CDR2 is SNEGSKA in the germline V gene (reference sequence). The CDR3 DNA reads TGCAGTGCTAGAGTAGAGGACAGTAGGATGGACGAGCAGTACTTC. Translation: CSARVEDSRMDEQYF.

In its sample, this clonotype was seen many times. This rearrangement joins TRBV11-1 to TRBJ2-1, with 14 bases fitting TRBD2. This CDR3 contains 18 residues. J gave up 2 bases and V 0 bases, and 3 bases lay outside the gene matches. Germline V gene data show CDR1 as SGHAT and CDR2 as FQDESV (reference sequence). The CDR3 sequence is CASSLAGTSGGAYNEQFF. The CDR3 bases are TGTGCCAGCAGCTTAGCCGGGACTAGCGGGGGAGCCTACAATGAGCAGTTCTTC.

Points on this clonotype: This may be a read error: a much more frequent sequence differs by one nucleotide. The rearrangement links TRBV19 to TRBJ1-1; D uncertain. The CDR3 has 13 amino acids. Per germline, CDR1 LNHDA and CDR2 SQIVND (reference sequence). The CDR3 sequence is CASGKGLNTESFF. In DNA form, the CDR3 reads TGTGCCAGTGGGAAAGGGCTAAACACTGAATCTTTCTTT.

Comment on this clonotype: Lacking the conserved final phenylalanine or tryptophan, this CDR3 likely reflects a read error. This chain joins TRBV6-6 and TRBJ2-3, with 10 bases matching TRBD1. J was trimmed by 4 bases and V by 5 bases; bases with no gene match: 3. Per the germline V gene, CDR1 is MNHNY and CDR2 is SVGAGI (reference sequence). The CDR3 runs 14 residues. In DNA, the CDR3 is TGTGCCAGCAGTGACAGGGGGCCGGCAGATACGCAGTATTAT. Amino acids: CASSDRGPADTQYY.

There are many counts of this clonotype. V is TRBV10-1 and J is TRBJ2-7; 9 bases match TRBD1. CDR3 length: 15 amino acids. Germline trimming cut 2 bases from V and 5 bases from J; bases unmatched to any gene: 7. Per the germline V gene, CDR1 is WNHNN and CDR2 is SYGVQD (reference sequence). CDR3 DNA sequence: TGCGCCAGCAGTGAGGGGACAGGGCCCTTCAACGAGCAGTACTTC. This sequence encodes CASSEGTGPFNEQYF.

This clonotype was observed a handful of times. The chain links TRBV6-5 to TRBJ2-5, with a tentative D call TRBD1 (5 bases). This CDR3 has 14 amino acids. Germline CDR1 reads MNHEY; CDR2 reads SVGAGI. Trimming shortened V by 0 bases and J by 2 bases, and 7 bases separated the two germline ends. The CDR3 reads CASSYSRTQETQYF. The CDR3 DNA follows: TGTGCCAGCAGTTACTCGAGGACACAAGAGACCCAGTACTTC.

The table lists this clonotype with many counts. The chain couples TRBV20-1 to TRBJ1-5; D unresolved. V shed 4 bases and J shed 0 bases, with 7 bases lying between them. The CDR3 extends over 13 amino acids. Germline V gene lookup returns CDR1 DFQATT and CDR2 SNEGSKA (reference sequence). The DNA of the CDR3 is TGCAGTGCTAACAGAAATAGCAATCAGCCCCAGCATTTT. Translating it yields CSANRNSNQPQHF.

This clonotype has ten or more counts. The chain links TRBV10-1 to TRBJ2-2; D is unresolved. CDR1 WNHNN and CDR2 SYGVQD come from the germline V gene (reference sequence). CDR3 length: 15 residues. V was shortened by 4 bases and J by 0 bases, with 9 bases between the two germline ends. The CDR3 DNA sequence: TGCGCCAGCAGTGTAGACCCATCGAACACCGGGGAGCTGTTTTTT. Translating it yields CASSVDPSNTGELFF.

This clonotype was counted at least ten times. The chain couples TRBV6-1 to TRBJ1-5; 8 nucleotides match TRBD1. The germline V gene has CDR1 MNHNS and CDR2 SASEGT. Unmatched junction bases numbered 6, after V lost 7 bases and J lost 4 bases. This CDR3 has 14 amino acids. CDR3 in DNA: TGTGCCAGCACCTCAGGGGGCGGGAATCAGCCCCAGCATTTT. Protein: CASTSGGGNQPQHF.

This clonotype has ten or more counts. The chain uses TRBV15 and TRBJ2-5; 10 nucleotides match TRBD2. J was trimmed by 2 bases and V by 7 bases; bases with no gene match: 4. Germline lookup yields CDR1 LNHNV and CDR2 YYDKDF (reference sequence). This CDR3 is 14 amino acids long. The DNA of the CDR3 is TGTGCCACCAACTTAGCGGGGGGACAAGAGACCCAGTACTTC. Residues: CATNLAGGQETQYF.

As regards this clonotype: One base away lies a much larger clone, so this may be a sequencing read error. CDR3 residues: CAISDAGQGYNEQFF. Written as DNA, the CDR3 is TGTGCCATCAGTGACGCGGGACAGGGATACAATGAGCAGTTCTTC. The chain employs TRBV10-3 and TRBJ2-1, with 9 bases identical to TRBD1. The V and J ends lost 3 bases and 4 bases, in that order; junction bases with no gene match: 4. From germline, CDR1 is ENHRY and CDR2 SYGVKD. The CDR3 loop spans 15 amino acids.

In regard to this clonotype: A far larger clone is only one base removed, so a read error is likely. The CDR3 coding sequence is TGTGCCAGCAGGGGTATCGAGAGCTCCTTCAATGAGCAGTTCTTC. Its protein product is CASRGIESSFNEQFF. The V and J genes are TRBV6-1 and TRBJ2-1; D gene unclear. Germline CDR1 MNHNS, CDR2 SASEGT. This CDR3 is 15 amino acids long.

Ten or more counts support this clonotype. V usage is TRBV6-2 or TRBV6-3 and J usage is TRBJ2-1; 8 bases fit TRBD2. The CDR3 sequence is 15 residues long. The V and J ends lost 5 bases and 5 bases, in that order; junction bases with no gene match: 8. The germline V gene has CDR1 MNHEY and CDR2 SVGEGT. CDR3 DNA sequence: TGTGCCAGCAGTATAAGCGGGGGTTGGAACAATGAGCAGTTCTTC. Translated, it gives CASSISGGWNNEQFF.

This clonotype appeared many times. This chain uses TRBV28 with TRBJ2-3; no clear D. Trimming took 3 bases from V and 8 from J, leaving 15 bases between them. Germline CDR1 and CDR2: MDHEN and SYDVKM. This CDR3 has 14 residues. CDR3 in DNA: TGTGCCAGCAGTTTTAGGAGTGGGAAGGCTACGCAGTATTTT. Protein sequence: CASSFRSGKATQYF.

This clonotype appeared many times. The chain recombines TRBV3-1 with TRBJ2-1; a weak D match, TRBD2 (7 bases). CDR3 length: 13 residues. CDR1 and CDR2 (germline): LGHDT, YNNKEL (reference sequence). Trimming cost V 5 bases and J 13 bases, with 18 bases left between them. In nucleotides, the CDR3 is TGTGCCAGCAGCGGGGGGGCAGGACGTACCCAGTTCTTC. Its protein is CASSGGAGRTQFF.

This clonotype was counted ten times or more. The V call is TRBV19, the J call TRBJ1-1; D gene ambiguous. The germline V gene has CDR1 LNHDA and CDR2 SQIVND (reference sequence). Trimming took 1 base from V and 4 from J, leaving 13 bases between them. This CDR3 contains 15 residues. This chain's CDR3 is CASSIGGLDGTEAFF. CDR3 coding DNA: TGTGCCAGTAGTATAGGAGGGCTCGATGGCACTGAAGCTTTCTTT.

Ten or more counts support this clonotype. CDR3 in DNA: TGTGCCAGCAGTCGGGACCGAGCGGGACGACCTCCCGCAACCGAGCAGTACTTC. This translates into CASSRDRAGRPPATEQYF. V is TRBV27 and J is TRBJ2-7; 7 nucleotides agree with TRBD2. V lost 5 bases and J lost 6; bases outside the gene matches: 22. Germline CDR1 MNHEY, CDR2 SMNVEV (reference sequence). The CDR3 is 18 amino acids.

This clonotype has only a few counts. The rearrangement joins TRBV18 to TRBJ1-3; maybe TRBD1 (5 bases). V was clipped by 0 bases and J by 4 bases, with 13 bases between them. Germline V gene data show CDR1 as KGHSH and CDR2 as LQKENI. This CDR3 has 16 residues. The CDR3 spells CASSPPRAKSGNTIYF. CDR3 coding DNA: TGTGCCAGCTCACCACCCAGGGCCAAGTCGGGAAACACCATATATTTT.

In this sample, this clonotype turned up many times. The CDR3 is CSARDAGAPQETQYF. DNA for the CDR3: TGCAGTGCTAGAGACGCGGGGGCGCCCCAAGAGACCCAGTACTTC. V is TRBV20-1 and J is TRBJ2-5; weak D call: TRBD2 (7 bases). Looked up from germline, CDR1 is DFQATT and CDR2 is SNEGSKA (reference sequence). The CDR3 length is 15 residues. Trimming shortened V by 0 bases and J by 1 base, and 12 bases separated the two germline ends.

The table lists this clonotype with many counts. V gene TRBV10-3 combines with J gene TRBJ2-2, with 7 bases identical to TRBD2. The V gene's germline CDR1 is ENHRY and CDR2 SYGVKD. This CDR3 contains 14 residues. The V segment lost 10 bases and the J segment 3 bases; nucleotides outside the gene matches: 8. The CDR3 DNA reads TGTGCCACCCGACTAGCTACCGACACCGGGGAGCTGTTTTTT. It translates to CATRLATDTGELFF.

This clonotype was recorded many times. CDR3 amino acids: CASSMGLAERETQYF. The CDR3 region has the DNA TGTGCCAGCAGTATGGGACTAGCGGAGAGAGAGACCCAGTACTTC. The V call is TRBV27, the J call TRBJ2-5; 11 bases are shared with TRBD2. Germline CDR1 and CDR2: MNHEY and SMNVEV (reference sequence). This CDR3 is built from 15 residues. The V gene end was trimmed by 5 bases and the J gene end by 4 bases; junction bases not matched to a gene: 6.

This clonotype was counted ten times or more. The genes are TRBV5-1 and TRBJ1-1; TRBD1 aligns across 9 bases. The CDR3 is made up of 17 amino acids. The ends lost 3 bases at V and 3 bases at J; junction bases unmatched: 12. Per germline, CDR1 SGHRS and CDR2 YFSETQ. CDR3 sequence: CASSSRSGQGLDTEAFF. CDR3 nucleotides: TGCGCCAGCAGCTCCCGATCCGGACAGGGGCTAGACACTGAAGCTTTCTTT.

This clonotype showed up many times. The CDR3 protein is CSVGKSDRIYNEQFF. The CDR3 nucleotides are TGCAGCGTTGGGAAATCGGACAGAATATACAATGAGCAGTTCTTC. The chain carries TRBV29-1 and TRBJ2-1, with D perhaps matching TRBD1 (6 bases). Per the germline V gene, CDR1 is SQVTM and CDR2 is ANQGSEA. CDR3 size: 15 residues. V gave up 4 bases and J gave up 4 bases, with 17 bases separating them.

Worth noting for this clonotype: The junction does not match germline at one end; this may be a read error. The chain uses TRBV11-2 and TRBJ1-5; a weak D match, TRBD1 (5 bases). This CDR3 region has 16 residues. From germline, CDR1 is SGHAT and CDR2 FQNNGV. This CDR3 is CASSLLGGGRNQSQHF. The CDR3 DNA sequence: TGTGCCAGCAGCTTATTGGGTGGGGGACGCAATCAGTCCCAGCATTTT.

In its sample, this clonotype was seen many times. V gene TRBV5-1 combines with J gene TRBJ2-1; the D gene is possibly TRBD1 (6 bases). The germline V and J ends were trimmed by 2 bases and 3 bases, with 12 bases remaining between them. The CDR3 runs 15 residues. CDR1 SGHRS and CDR2 YFSETQ come from the germline V gene. Here the CDR3 DNA reads TGCGCCAGCAGCTTCACAGGGCCGGACTACAATGAGCAGTTCTTC. Residues: CASSFTGPDYNEQFF.